The 26 T cell receptor beta chains below all came from one sample that was sequenced in a study of T cell responses to AZD1222 COVID-19 vaccine. Only in-frame clones appear in the TCRdb table, and some are missing; sequencing was by immunoSEQ multiplex PCR. This sample has over 110,000 clones, with 92% found just once. The specimen was peripheral blood, collected on day 0 of AZD1222 vaccination. The receptors stem from an adult in good health.

V usage is TRBV7-2 and J usage is TRBJ2-1, with a possible D match to TRBD1 (7 bases). This CDR3 contains 14 residues. CDR1 is SGHTA, CDR2 FQGNSA, per germline. With 5 bases removed from V and 9 bases from J, the gap between germline ends came to 17 bases. CDR3 DNA: TGTGCCAGCAGCCCGGCTGGGCGGGACAGTGAGCAGTTCTTC. It specifies CASSPAGRDSEQFF.

This chain links TRBV5-3 with TRBJ1-1; D unresolved. TRBV5-3 is recorded as an ORF, its role being uncertain. Trimming took off 1 base at V and 6 bases at J, with 1 base between the two ends. The CDR3 length is 10 residues. The CDR3 DNA is TGTGCCAGAAGCTTGTCTGAAGCTTTCTTT. It encodes CARSLSEAFF.

V usage is TRBV19 and J usage is TRBJ1-1, with D hard to call. This CDR3 contains 14 residues. V dropped 7 bases and J dropped 4 bases, with 16 bases sitting between them. Germline CDR1 and CDR2: LNHDA and SQIVND (reference sequence). The CDR3 is CASTQRPGSTEAFF. The CDR3 DNA follows: TGTGCCAGTACCCAGCGACCGGGAAGCACTGAAGCTTTCTTT.

This CDR3 is CASSYQGGSGNTIYF. The DNA for the CDR3 is TGCGCCAGCAGCTACCAGGGGGGCTCTGGAAACACCATATATTTT. The V call is TRBV5-1, the J call TRBJ1-3, with 7 bases identical to TRBD1. Per the germline V gene, CDR1 is SGHRS and CDR2 is YFSETQ. The CDR3 consists of 15 residues. With 3 bases clipped from V and 0 bases from J, the junction kept 3 bases outside the gene matches.

This clone appeared a few times. The chain joins TRBV7-9 to TRBJ2-7, with 7 positions matching TRBD1. The V and J ends lost 5 bases and 2 bases, in that order; junction bases with no gene match: 6. Germline CDR1 reads SEHNR; CDR2 reads FQNEAQ (reference sequence). This CDR3 is 14 amino acids long. In DNA, the CDR3 is TGTGCCAGCAGCCCGACAGGGAACGCCTACGAGCAGTACTTC. It yields the protein CASSPTGNAYEQYF.

The chain uses TRBV6-5 and TRBJ1-2; D ambiguous. Germline CDR1 reads MNHEY; CDR2 reads SVGAGI. Trimming cost V 6 bases and J 8 bases, with 13 bases left between them. The CDR3 consists of 12 residues. DNA of the CDR3: TGTGCCAGCAGACGACCCCTGGGCGGCTACACCTTC. It encodes CASRRPLGGYTF.

The rearrangement uses TRBV15 and TRBJ2-5; weak D call: TRBD1 (6 bases). Trimming shortened V by 5 bases and J by 5 bases, and 12 bases separated the two germline ends. This CDR3 is built from 13 residues. The germline gives CDR1 LNHNV, CDR2 YYDKDF (reference sequence). In DNA, the CDR3 is TGTGCCACCAGCCTACGCAGGGGCGAGACCCAGTACTTC. Residues: CATSLRRGETQYF.

The chain carries TRBV3-1 (or the pseudogene TRBV3-2) and TRBJ1-4, with no clear D. Germline CDR1 is LGHDT and CDR2 is YNNKEL (reference sequence). The CDR3 contains 13 residues. V gave up 8 bases and J gave up 7 bases, with 14 bases separating them. The CDR3 loop is CASRSPGGEKLFF. The CDR3 DNA reads as TGTGCCAGCCGATCGCCAGGAGGTGAAAAACTGTTTTTT.

The sample holds one count of this clone. Additional DNA sequences in this sample encode the identical CDR3. J is TRBJ2-5 and V is TRBV19; 13 positions match TRBD2. The CDR3 has 15 residues. CDR1 LNHDA and CDR2 SQIVND come from the germline V gene (reference sequence). The V gene end was trimmed by 6 bases and the J gene end by 2 bases; junction bases not matched to a gene: 3. This chain's CDR3 is CASRPGLAGQETQYF. In DNA form, the CDR3 reads TGTGCCAGTAGACCGGGACTAGCGGGACAAGAGACCCAGTACTTC.

The chain employs TRBV6-5 and TRBJ2-7; 8 bases are shared with TRBD1. The CDR3 extends over 14 amino acids. Trimming cost V 6 bases and J 2 bases; bases outside gene matches: 6. Germline V gives CDR1 MNHEY, CDR2 SVGAGI. The CDR3 sequence: CASSYGQGPYEQYF. The CDR3 DNA is TGTGCCAGCAGCTACGGACAGGGACCCTACGAGCAGTACTTC.

The chain combines TRBV10-3 with TRBJ1-4; D may be TRBD1 (6 bases). Germline lookup yields CDR1 ENHRY and CDR2 SYGVKD. The CDR3 is made up of 13 amino acids. V gave up 10 bases and J gave up 12 bases, with 21 bases separating them. The DNA of the CDR3 is TGTGCCACCACTGCACGTACAGGGTTGGAACTGTTTTTT. Amino acid sequence: CATTARTGLELFF.

This chain links TRBV9 with TRBJ1-5; D gene ambiguous. In germline, CDR1 is SGDLS, CDR2 YYNGEE. V lost 1 base and J 10 bases, leaving 21 bases between the germline ends. This CDR3 comprises 16 residues. CDR3 region: CASSVIRQALVCPQHF. CDR3 coding DNA: TGTGCCAGCAGCGTAATTAGGCAGGCGCTGGTGTGTCCCCAGCATTTT.

J is TRBJ2-7 and V is TRBV7-2, with TRBD1 identical over 8 bases. There are 13 residues in the CDR3. The V gene's germline CDR1 is SGHTA and CDR2 FQGNSA. The junction had 6 bases not matched to a gene; V was cut back by 6 bases and J by 5 bases. The CDR3 DNA is TGTGCCAGCAGGAGGACAGGGTTCAACGAGCAGTACTTC. This sequence encodes CASRRTGFNEQYF. Complete variable domain (other parts from reference TRBV7-2 and TRBJ2-7): GAGVSQSPSNKVTEKGKDVELRCDPISGHTALYWYRQSLGQGLEFLIYFQGNSAPDKSGLPSDRFSAERTGGSVSTLTIQRTQQEDSAVYLCASRRTGFNEQYFGPGTRLTVT.

CDR3 amino acids: CASSYAYESEQFF. The CDR3 DNA reads as TGTGCCAGCAGTTACGCGTACGAGAGCGAGCAGTTCTTC. The rearrangement links TRBV6-6 to TRBJ2-1; no clear D gene. Germline V gives CDR1 MNHNY, CDR2 SVGAGI (reference sequence). V lost 2 bases to trimming and J lost 10 bases, with 12 bases between them. This CDR3 has 13 amino acids.

The chain has TRBV5-1 and TRBJ2-7, with 9 bases that match TRBD1. The germline V gene encodes CDR1 SGHRS and CDR2 YFSETQ. V gave up 4 bases and J gave up 4 bases; unmatched junction bases: 9. The CDR3 is 15 amino acids. The CDR3 is CASSPVGQGYYEQYF. The CDR3 nucleotides read TGCGCCAGCAGCCCCGTGGGACAGGGTTATTACGAGCAGTACTTC.

The DNA for the CDR3 is TGTGCCAGCAGCTCCGACAGGCCCAATAGCAATCAGCCCCAGCATTTT. It yields the protein CASSSDRPNSNQPQHF. This chain joins TRBV7-9 and TRBJ1-5; D perhaps matches TRBD1 (6 bases). V shed 4 bases and J shed 0 bases, with 13 bases lying between them. CDR3 length: 16 residues. Germline V gene lookup returns CDR1 SEHNR and CDR2 FQNEAQ (reference sequence).

The J gene is TRBJ1-3, the V gene TRBV19; no definite D call. V was cut by 5 bases and J by 2 bases, with 7 bases left in between. The CDR3 covers 13 residues. The V gene's germline CDR1 is LNHDA and CDR2 SQIVND (reference sequence). The CDR3 coding sequence is TGTGCCAGTAGTTCACATGCTGGAAACACCATATATTTT. Translation gives CASSSHAGNTIYF. The variable domain in full, with the rest retrieved from reference TRBV19 and TRBJ1-3, is DGGITQSPKYLFRKEGQNVTLSCEQNLNHDAMYWYRQDPGQGLRLIYYSQIVNDFQKGDIAEGYSVSREKKESFPLTVTSAQKNPTAFYLCASSSHAGNTIYFGEGSWLTVV.

V is TRBV30 and J is TRBJ2-1, with 11 bases identical to TRBD2. Germline assignment: CDR1 GTSNPN and CDR2 SVGIG (reference sequence). V was clipped by 3 bases and J by 7 bases; unmatched bases: 2. The CDR3 runs to 13 residues. The CDR3 loop reads CAWRLAGGNEQFF. Written as DNA, the CDR3 is TGTGCCTGGAGGCTAGCGGGGGGTAATGAGCAGTTCTTC.

The rearrangement joins TRBV27 to TRBJ2-1; 10 bases are a match to TRBD2. From germline, CDR1 is MNHEY and CDR2 SMNVEV (reference sequence). V dropped 3 bases and J dropped 9; count of bases not matched to a gene: 14. CDR3 length: 17 residues. DNA for the CDR3: TGTGCCAGCAGTTTGGGTGGTTGGACTAGCGGAGGGGGTGAGCAGTTCTTC. Its translation: CASSLGGWTSGGGEQFF.

The chain combines TRBV29-1 with TRBJ2-5, with TRBD2 matching 13 bases. The CDR3 sequence is 11 residues long. V lost 7 bases to trimming and J lost 7 bases; unmatched junction nucleotides: 0. Germline V gives CDR1 SQVTM, CDR2 ANQGSEA. CDR3 in DNA: TGCAGCGGGACTAGCGGGAGGACCCAGTACTTC. Translation gives CSGTSGRTQYF.

About this clone itself: Other nucleotide sequences in the sample specify the same CDR3. The chain is built from TRBV28 and TRBJ1-3; D is uncertain. The CDR3 runs 14 residues. V dropped 2 bases and J dropped 0 bases, with 5 bases sitting between them. The germline V gene has CDR1 MDHEN and CDR2 SYDVKM. The CDR3 DNA reads TGTGCCAGCAGTTTACTAGTCTCTGGAAACACCATATATTTT. Residues: CASSLLVSGNTIYF. Looking up the rest from reference TRBV28 and TRBJ1-3 gives the full variable domain: DVKVTQSSRYLVKRTGEKVFLECVQDMDHENMFWYRQDPGLGLRLIYFSYDVKMKEKGDIPEGYSVSREKKERFSLILESASTNQTSMYLCASSLLVSGNTIYFGEGSWLTVV.

This chain uses TRBV23-1 with TRBJ2-6; the D is unclear. TRBV23-1 is noted as an ORF with a role that remains uncertain. The CDR3 is made up of 17 amino acids. The V end lost 0 bases, the J end lost 7 bases, and 16 bases lay between the germline ends. The CDR3 is CASSQSFGFLVANVLTF. CDR3 coding DNA: TGCGCCAGCAGTCAATCGTTCGGGTTTCTAGTCGCCAACGTCCTGACTTTC.

The CDR3 DNA reads TGTGCCAGCAGTCTCTTGGACCGCGACTATGGCTACACCTTC. It yields the protein CASSLLDRDYGYTF. The chain has TRBV7-8 and TRBJ1-2, with D unresolved. Germline V gene data show CDR1 as SGHVS and CDR2 as FQNEAQ. The germline V and J ends were trimmed by 6 bases and 3 bases, with 14 bases remaining between them. The CDR3 has 14 amino acids.

The chain couples TRBV28 to TRBJ1-2; a possible D gene is TRBD1 (5 bases). CDR1 and CDR2 (germline): MDHEN, SYDVKM. Between the trimmed V and J ends, which lost 4 bases and 8 bases, there was a span of 11 bases. This CDR3 has 12 amino acids. CDR3 amino acids: CASSSGHRGYTF. The CDR3, as DNA: TGTGCCAGCAGTTCCGGACATAGAGGCTACACCTTC.

The chain links TRBV6-5 to TRBJ2-7; D is ambiguous. This CDR3 contains 14 residues. Per germline, CDR1 MNHEY and CDR2 SVGAGI. The ends were cut back, 0 bases at V and 3 bases at J, with 9 bases in the middle. The CDR3 loop is CASSYSKLNYEQYF. CDR3 bases: TGTGCCAGCAGTTACTCGAAGTTAAACTACGAGCAGTACTTC.

The table lists this clone with a count of one. This chain connects TRBV9 to TRBJ2-3; 7 nucleotides align to TRBD2. CDR3 length: 19 amino acids. V shed 1 base, J shed 4 bases, and the junction held 18 bases outside the gene matches. In germline, CDR1 is SGDLS, CDR2 YYNGEE. The CDR3 bases are TGTGCCAGCAGCGTACCGGGGAGGGGAGGACTTCAAGGCGCAGATACGCAGTATTTT. This gives the protein CASSVPGRGGLQGADTQYF.